The rows below give T cell receptor beta chains drawn from one sample of a study of blood T cell repertoires in COVID-19. TCRdb's table, derived via immunoSEQ multiplex PCR, lists solely in-frame clones and lacks some. The repertoire holds approximately 50,000 clones, about 82% seen once, with roughly 15% in the top ten. The specimen sequenced was peripheral blood. All receptors derive from a human donor in a cohort sampled during active COVID-19. CDR3s leave out the opening cysteine and the closing phenylalanine or tryptophan.

TRBV7-3	TRBJ2-1	ASSFSGGALNEQF
TRBV19	TRBJ1-5	ASSGTLTSQPQH
TRBV12-3/TRBV12-4	TRBJ1-1	ASKDRGNTEAF
TRBV5-1	TRBJ2-2	ASSLGGGDTGELF
TRBV20-1	TRBJ1-1	SASQGSTEAF
TRBV11-2	TRBJ1-1	ASSLRGRGVRNTEAF
TRBV11-2	TRBJ1-1	ASSFRDSNTEAF
TRBV18	TRBJ1-1	ASSQAGSGSGTEAF
TRBV6-1	TRBJ1-3	ASSEKRDRGWRNTIY
TRBV4-3	TRBJ1-4	ASSQDPGQFNEKLF
TRBV7-2	TRBJ1-5	ASSYGTGGDQPQH
TRBV14	TRBJ2-1	ASSQALGLAAYNEQF
TRBV5-1	TRBJ1-2	ASSAGQGANYGYT
TRBV21-1	TRBJ2-3	ASNNTSGPHTDTQY
TRBV10-3	TRBJ1-2	AISAPDGYT
TRBV4-1	TRBJ1-2	ASSPQTGKKGGYT
TRBV19	TRBJ2-2	ASSIDHRNRGIGTGELF
TRBV11-2	TRBJ2-1	ASSLEYDSTYNEQF
TRBV7-6	TRBJ1-6	ASTADSPGNSPLH
TRBV5-5	TRBJ1-1	ASIGPSETEAF
TRBV7-2	TRBJ2-2	ASSLAGGATGELF
TRBV19	TRBJ1-4	ASSSWQINEKLF
TRBV5-5	TRBJ1-1	ASSFSRGWTEAF
TRBV6-1	TRBJ1-1	ASSEVRGTEAF
TRBV5-1	TRBJ2-3	ASFPWTSGLWSTDTQY
TRBV18	TRBJ1-4	ASSLTYSSNEKLF
TRBV30	TRBJ1-3	AWSVGAGSGNTIY
TRBV30	TRBJ2-1	ARSWGGNNEQF
TRBV6-5	TRBJ1-6	ATGQVLLNNSPLH
TRBV7-9	TRBJ2-5	ASSSRPLPTGLETQY